This passage covers 10 T cell receptor beta chains from one sample sequenced in a study of beta chain features in type 1 diabetes. The isolated RNA, all of it, was reverse transcribed, so expressed TCRB transcripts were what got sequenced. The assay was immunoSEQ multiplex PCR, and TCRdb's table has in-frame clones only and misses some. The sample records 400,000 to 500,000 clones, 11% to 15% being singletons. What was sequenced was naive CD4+ T cells from blood. The receptors were gathered from a man aged 25-40 years in good health.

Only a few counts were recorded for this clone. This chain connects TRBV5-1 to TRBJ2-3, with TRBD1 identical over 7 bases. Per germline, CDR1 SGHRS and CDR2 YFSETQ. This CDR3 contains 15 residues. Trimming took 3 bases from V and 0 from J; bases not matched to a gene: 4. The CDR3 DNA reads TGCGCCAGCAGCTCGGGACAGTCGAGCACAGATACGCAGTATTTT. Its translation is CASSSGQSSTDTQYF.

This clone turned up a few times. V is TRBV14 and J is TRBJ2-7; D gene uncertain. Between the trimmed V and J ends, which lost 0 bases and 2 bases, there was a span of 8 bases. CDR1 and CDR2 from the germline V gene are SGHDN and FVKESK. The CDR3 is 14 amino acids. The CDR3 DNA sequence: TGTGCCAGCAGCCAAGAAGGCTGTACCTACGAGCAGTACGTC. It specifies CASSQEGCTYEQYV.

This clone was picked up a small number of times. This chain uses TRBV19 with TRBJ1-3; possible D gene TRBD1, 5 bases. V lost 5 bases and J 0 bases, leaving 8 bases between the germline ends. The CDR3 extends over 14 amino acids. Germline assignment: CDR1 LNHDA and CDR2 SQIVND (reference sequence). The CDR3 DNA is TGTGCCAGTAGTGCAGGGAGCTCTGGAAACACCATATATTTT. Translation gives CASSAGSSGNTIYF.

The chain combines TRBV5-1 with TRBJ2-5, with D uncertain. The V end was cut by 0 bases, the J end by 5 bases, with 8 bases between. Germline lookup yields CDR1 SGHRS and CDR2 YFSETQ. This CDR3 spans 13 amino acids. The CDR3 protein is CASSLELLETQYF. CDR3 DNA sequence: TGCGCCAGCAGCTTGGAACTATTGGAGACCCAGTACTTC.

The chain has TRBV11-2 and TRBJ2-7; D is unclear. The CDR3 spans 12 residues. Per the germline V gene, CDR1 is SGHAT and CDR2 is FQNNGV. V was shortened by 8 bases and J by 7 bases, with 15 bases between the two germline ends. CDR3 loop: CASHREYGEQYF. The DNA for the CDR3 is TGTGCCAGCCATAGGGAATATGGGGAGCAGTACTTC.

V gene TRBV30 combines with J gene TRBJ1-6, with D possibly being TRBD1 (6 bases). The V and J ends lost 4 bases and 2 bases respectively, with 9 bases between them. Germline V gene sequence: CDR1 GTSNPN, CDR2 SVGIG (reference sequence). CDR3 length: 14 residues. The chain's CDR3 is CAWTGTTYNSPLHF. As DNA, the CDR3 is TGTGCCTGGACGGGGACAACCTATAATTCACCCCTCCACTTT.

In this sample, this clone turned up a few times. V is TRBV7-2 and J is TRBJ2-2; 7 bases map to TRBD2. The CDR3 covers 14 residues. V gave up 6 bases and J gave up 5 bases; unmatched junction bases: 6. Germline V gives CDR1 SGHTA, CDR2 FQGNSA. CDR3 loop: CASRRGGGTGELFF. DNA of the CDR3: TGTGCCAGCAGGCGAGGCGGGGGAACCGGGGAGCTGTTTTTT. The variable domain in full, completed from reference TRBV7-2 and TRBJ2-2, reads GAGVSQSPSNKVTEKGKDVELRCDPISGHTALYWYRQSLGQGLEFLIYFQGNSAPDKSGLPSDRFSAERTGGSVSTLTIQRTQQEDSAVYLCASRRGGGTGELFFGEGSRLTVL.

This clone showed up many times. V gene TRBV7-2 combines with J gene TRBJ2-1; tentative D call: TRBD2 (6 bases). The CDR3 consists of 14 residues. Looked up from germline, CDR1 is SGHTA and CDR2 is FQGNSA. Trimming took 3 bases from V and 8 from J, leaving 14 bases between them. The CDR3, as DNA: TGTGCCAGCAGCTTGATGGACGGGAGCTATGAGCAGTTCTTC. Protein product: CASSLMDGSYEQFF.

This clone was observed a handful of times. The V call is TRBV7-9, the J call TRBJ1-1, with a weak D call TRBD1 (6 bases). CDR1 is SEHNR and CDR2 is FQNEAQ in the germline V gene (reference sequence). This CDR3 is built from 13 residues. Trimming cost V 6 bases and J 3 bases, with 11 bases left between them. CDR3 sequence: CASSIDRYTEAFF. The CDR3 DNA is TGTGCCAGCAGTATAGACAGGTACACTGAAGCTTTCTTT.

A few counts support this clone. The V and J genes are TRBV12-5 and TRBJ1-5, with D perhaps TRBD1 (6 bases). CDR3 length: 16 residues. V gave up 0 bases and J gave up 4 bases, with 13 bases separating them. Per germline, CDR1 LGHNT and CDR2 FRNRAP. Here the CDR3 DNA reads TGTGCTAGTGGTTTGGTACTTACAGGGAGGAATCAGCCCCAGCATTTT. This sequence encodes CASGLVLTGRNQPQHF.